The 9 T cell receptor beta chains in this list originate from one sample, sequenced in a study of cytomegalovirus exposure and HLA in healthy donors. The PCR had 60 Vbeta and 13 Jbeta primers. The protocol was immunoSEQ multiplex PCR, while the TCRdb copy is restricted to in-frame clones and leaves out a portion. The sample contains roughly 150,000 clones, about 85% of which appear only once. Sequencing was performed on PBMCs. These receptors were collected from a man aged 45 to 65 in good health and CMV-seropositive.

CDR3 nucleotides: TGCGCCAGCAGAGAGCGGGAGTCCTACGAGCAGTACTTC. Protein sequence: CASRERESYEQYF. The chain carries TRBV5-1 and TRBJ2-7; 8 positions agree with TRBD2. The CDR3 extends over 13 amino acids. The V gene end was trimmed by 5 bases and the J gene end by 1 base; junction bases not matched to a gene: 2. The germline CDR1 and CDR2 sequences are SGHRS and YFSETQ.

This clone was counted a single time. The chain employs TRBV10-2 and TRBJ2-3; perhaps TRBD2 as D (7 bases). Trimming removed 0 bases from V and 2 bases from J, with 12 bases in between. The CDR3 runs 16 residues. Germline loops: CDR1 WSHSY, CDR2 SAAADI. The CDR3 sequence: CASSESGRGLTDTQYF. The CDR3 region has the DNA TGCGCCAGCAGTGAGTCGGGGCGGGGGCTCACAGATACGCAGTATTTT.

The CDR3 sequence: CATSRDQGQGAGYTF. The CDR3 DNA reads as TGTGCCACCAGCAGAGATCAGGGACAGGGTGCTGGCTACACCTTC. V gene TRBV15 combines with J gene TRBJ1-2, with 9 nucleotides matching TRBD1. The CDR3 covers 15 residues. In germline, CDR1 is LNHNV, CDR2 YYDKDF (reference sequence). After removal of 0 bases from V and 7 bases from J, the junction contained 6 bases not matched to a gene.

The chain is built from TRBV9 and TRBJ2-7; 8 bases are a match to TRBD2. The CDR3 covers 15 residues. The V gene's germline CDR1 is SGDLS and CDR2 YYNGEE. The trim removed 0 bases at V and 5 bases at J, leaving 7 bases unmatched. CDR3 sequence (DNA): TGTGCCAGCAGCGTAGGCGCGACTAGCGACCACGAGCAGTACTTC. Residues: CASSVGATSDHEQYF.

The V gene is TRBV20-1, the J gene TRBJ1-1; unclear D gene. Germline V gene data show CDR1 as DFQATT and CDR2 as SNEGSKA (reference sequence). The V gene lost 2 bases and the J gene lost 7 bases, with 8 bases spanning the gap. There are 11 residues in the CDR3. This chain's CDR3 is CSARSPLEAFF. The CDR3 nucleotides are TGCAGTGCTAGAAGCCCCCTTGAAGCTTTCTTT.

The rearrangement uses TRBV2 and TRBJ2-2, with no clear D. The V end lost 2 bases, the J end lost 8 bases, and 6 bases lay between the germline ends. This CDR3 comprises 12 residues. Germline CDR1 SNHLY, CDR2 FYNNEI. The CDR3 loop is CASSEPLGELFF. The CDR3 coding sequence is TGTGCCAGCAGTGAACCCCTGGGGGAGCTGTTTTTT.

This rearrangement joins TRBV27 to TRBJ2-1; TRBD2 matches 13 bases. The CDR3 runs 17 residues. The junction had 13 bases not matched to a gene; V was cut back by 5 bases and J by 9 bases. Germline CDR1 is MNHEY and CDR2 is SMNVEV (reference sequence). Here the CDR3 DNA reads TGTGCCAGCAGTCCCGCCCCACTAGCGGGAGGGCCGGTTGAGCAGTTCTTC. Translation: CASSPAPLAGGPVEQFF.

The gene calls are TRBV5-1 and TRBJ2-3; 10 nucleotides line up with TRBD1. CDR3 length: 19 amino acids. CDR1 is SGHRS, CDR2 YFSETQ, per germline. Trimming took 2 bases from V and 0 from J; bases not matched to a gene: 12. In nucleotides, the CDR3 is TGCGCCAGCAGCTTCGCCGGGACAGGGGACGGGGGTAGCACAGATACGCAGTATTTT. It encodes CASSFAGTGDGGSTDTQYF.

This clone was counted between two and nine times. The chain recombines TRBV18 with TRBJ1-5, with TRBD1 as a possible D gene (5 bases). V was cut by 0 bases and J by 5 bases, with 11 bases left in between. The germline V gene has CDR1 KGHSH and CDR2 LQKENI. The CDR3 has 15 amino acids. The CDR3 nucleotides read TGTGCCAGCTCACCACCCGGGGGAAGGGATCAGCCCCAGCATTTT. Translated, it gives CASSPPGGRDQPQHF.